Below are 27 T cell receptor beta chains sequenced from a single sample in a study of blood T cell repertoires in COVID-19. This table comes from immunoSEQ multiplex PCR, and its TCRdb copy is limited to in-frame clones, with some not included. This table holds roughly 250,000 clones, approximately 91% found once. The sample taken for sequencing was peripheral blood. These receptors all stem from a woman in her 30s with acute or convalescent COVID-19.

V and J are TRBV7-2 and TRBJ2-2; D gene uncertain. V lost 3 bases and J 0 bases, leaving 5 bases between the germline ends. The CDR3 sequence is 14 residues long. The V gene's germline CDR1 is SGHTA and CDR2 FQGNSA. The chain's CDR3 is CASSFGPNTGELFF. The CDR3 DNA reads as TGTGCCAGCAGCTTTGGGCCGAACACCGGGGAGCTGTTTTTT. Full variable domain (missing parts from reference TRBV7-2 and TRBJ2-2): GAGVSQSPSNKVTEKGKDVELRCDPISGHTALYWYRQSLGQGLEFLIYFQGNSAPDKSGLPSDRFSAERTGGSVSTLTIQRTQQEDSAVYLCASSFGPNTGELFFGEGSRLTVL.

This clone has just one count. The chain carries TRBV4-2 and TRBJ1-2; a possible D gene is TRBD1 (6 bases). The ends were cut back, 0 bases at V and 5 bases at J, with 13 bases in the middle. There are 15 residues in the CDR3. Germline CDR1 LGHNA, CDR2 YNFKEQ. The CDR3 sequence: CASSQDLQGRYGYTF. The CDR3 DNA reads TGTGCCAGCAGCCAAGATCTCCAGGGGCGGTATGGCTACACCTTC.

The chain links TRBV27 to TRBJ1-4, with D unresolved. There are 11 residues in the CDR3. V dropped 8 bases and J dropped 7 bases, with 8 bases sitting between them. Germline V gives CDR1 MNHEY, CDR2 SMNVEV (reference sequence). As DNA, the CDR3 is TGTGCCAGCGGCAGGCTTGAAAAACTGTTTTTT. It is translated as CASGRLEKLFF.

The genes are TRBV6-6 and TRBJ2-2; D gene unclear. V shed 9 bases and J shed 3 bases, with 11 bases lying between them. From germline, CDR1 is MNHNY and CDR2 SVGAGI (reference sequence). This CDR3 has 13 residues. The DNA of the CDR3 is TGTGCCAGTCAGTTGGTGGACACCGGGGAGCTGTTTTTT. Protein: CASQLVDTGELFF.

A few counts support this clone. The chain combines TRBV9 with TRBJ2-2, with 9 nucleotides matching TRBD2. Trimming took 6 bases from V and 3 from J; bases not matched to a gene: 9. Per the germline V gene, CDR1 is SGDLS and CDR2 is YYNGEE. This CDR3 spans 16 amino acids. The DNA for the CDR3 is TGTGCCAGCAAGCCCGGCAGCGGGAGGTACACCGGGGAGCTGTTTTTT. It specifies CASKPGSGRYTGELFF.

V and J are TRBV6-5 and TRBJ2-7; 7 bases align to TRBD2. The CDR3 has 14 amino acids. In germline, CDR1 is MNHEY, CDR2 SVGAGI. V lost 2 bases to trimming and J lost 5 bases; unmatched junction nucleotides: 6. CDR3 DNA sequence: TGTGCCAGCAGTTACATTAGCCGGGGGGACGAGCAGTACTTC. This encodes CASSYISRGDEQYF.

The chain employs TRBV11-2 and TRBJ2-1; TRBD2 matches at 12 bases. The V gene's germline CDR1 is SGHAT and CDR2 FQNNGV. This CDR3 contains 14 residues. Germline trimming cut 7 bases from V and 9 bases from J; bases unmatched to any gene: 7. The CDR3 nucleotides read TGTGCCAGCACCCTGGGACTAGCGGGTGGTGAGCAGTTCTTC. Translated, it gives CASTLGLAGGEQFF.

V usage is TRBV18 and J usage is TRBJ2-2, with D perhaps matching TRBD2 (6 bases). From germline, CDR1 is KGHSH and CDR2 LQKENI. V gave up 3 bases and J gave up 4 bases, with 12 bases separating them. This CDR3 contains 15 residues. The CDR3 protein is CASSPRDSLTGELFF. Here the CDR3 DNA reads TGTGCCAGCTCACCCCGGGACTCCCTCACCGGGGAGCTGTTTTTT.

This rearrangement joins TRBV27 to TRBJ1-1; maybe TRBD1 (5 bases). CDR1 and CDR2 from the germline V gene are MNHEY and SMNVEV (reference sequence). This CDR3 contains 14 residues. Trimming shortened V by 3 bases and J by 2 bases, and 10 bases separated the two germline ends. CDR3 in DNA: TGTGCCAGCAGTTTCGGGGGATTAAACACTGAAGCTTTCTTT. Its translation: CASSFGGLNTEAFF.

The V call is TRBV11-3, the J call TRBJ2-1; D perhaps matches TRBD2 (6 bases). The V gene lost 7 bases and the J gene lost 2 bases, with 12 bases spanning the gap. The germline gives CDR1 SGHNT, CDR2 YENEEA. The CDR3 runs 14 residues. The CDR3 region is CASNLGGAYNEQFF. CDR3 nucleotides: TGTGCCAGCAATCTGGGGGGAGCCTACAATGAGCAGTTCTTC.

V is TRBV10-3 and J is TRBJ1-5; no clear D. The CDR3 spans 12 residues. The V end was cut by 10 bases, the J end by 6 bases, with 13 bases between. Germline CDR1 and CDR2: ENHRY and SYGVKD. The CDR3 DNA follows: TGTGCCACCGGGATCGATCTTCAGCCCCAGCATTTT. Translated, it gives CATGIDLQPQHF.

J is TRBJ1-4 and V is TRBV13, with D hard to call. V was trimmed by 6 bases and J by 4 bases, leaving 6 bases between them. There are 12 residues in the CDR3. Germline loops: CDR1 PRHDT, CDR2 FYEKMQ (reference sequence). CDR3 DNA: TGTGCCAGCAGTAAAATTAATGAAAAACTGTTTTTT. Translated, it gives CASSKINEKLFF.

The chain employs TRBV19 and TRBJ2-1; 11 bases map to TRBD2. The junction had 7 bases not matched to a gene; V was cut back by 7 bases and J by 8 bases. The CDR3 is 14 residues long. Germline CDR1 reads LNHDA; CDR2 reads SQIVND (reference sequence). The CDR3 DNA follows: TGTGCCAGTACCTCTCGTAGCGGGAGGGATGAGCAGTTCTTC. Protein sequence: CASTSRSGRDEQFF.

The chain joins TRBV11-3 to TRBJ2-2, with TRBD1 identical over 11 bases. The V gene's germline CDR1 is SGHNT and CDR2 YENEEA. Losses at the gene ends were 3 bases for V and 4 bases for J; bases not matched to a gene: 4. This CDR3 has 16 amino acids. The CDR3 bases are TGTGCCAGCAGCTTGGCCGGGACAGGGGGCACCGGGGAGCTGTTTTTT. It translates to CASSLAGTGGTGELFF.

This chain links TRBV5-4 with TRBJ2-1; D is perhaps TRBD1 (5 bases). With 4 bases removed from V and 9 bases from J, the gap between germline ends came to 14 bases. The CDR3 spans 13 residues. The germline CDR1 and CDR2 sequences are SGHNT and YYREEE (reference sequence). The CDR3 DNA is TGTGCCAGCAGCCTGAGCAGGGAAGGTGAGCAGTTCTTC. Translating gives CASSLSREGEQFF.

The chain has TRBV3-1 (or the pseudogene TRBV3-2) and TRBJ1-2, with D possibly TRBD1 on 6 matching bases. Germline lookup yields CDR1 LGHDT and CDR2 YNNKEL (reference sequence). The length of the CDR3 is 17 residues. V lost 1 base and J 2 bases, leaving 17 bases between the germline ends. CDR3: CASSQARTAGTNYGYTF. CDR3 coding DNA: TGTGCCAGCAGCCAAGCCCGGACAGCCGGGACAAACTATGGCTACACCTTC.

The chain links TRBV25-1 to TRBJ2-1; D might be TRBD2 (6 bases). The CDR3 consists of 11 residues. Deletions cut 3 bases from V and 12 bases from J, with 9 bases between. Germline CDR1 is MGHDK and CDR2 is SYGVNS. Here the CDR3 reads CASSEVGGQFF. CDR3 nucleotides: TGTGCCAGCAGTGAGGTGGGAGGGCAGTTCTTC.

This chain uses TRBV19 with TRBJ2-3; 13 positions match TRBD2. V was pared by 3 bases and J by 4 bases, with 7 bases of the junction left unmatched. From germline, CDR1 is LNHDA and CDR2 SQIVND (reference sequence). This CDR3 comprises 17 residues. The DNA for the CDR3 is TGTGCCAGTAGTATGTACGGACTAGCGGGAGTCCCAGATACGCAGTATTTT. It encodes CASSMYGLAGVPDTQYF. Complete variable domain (other parts from reference TRBV19 and TRBJ2-3): DGGITQSPKYLFRKEGQNVTLSCEQNLNHDAMYWYRQDPGQGLRLIYYSQIVNDFQKGDIAEGYSVSREKKESFPLTVTSAQKNPTAFYLCASSMYGLAGVPDTQYFGPGTRLTVL.

The gene calls are TRBV7-8 and TRBJ2-7, with 7 bases fitting TRBD2. Germline CDR1 and CDR2: SGHVS and FQNEAQ. Losses at the gene ends were 5 bases for V and 4 bases for J; bases not matched to a gene: 8. CDR3 length: 14 residues. The CDR3 sequence: CASSTGAGVYEQYF. CDR3 sequence (DNA): TGTGCCAGCAGCACCGGGGCGGGAGTTTACGAGCAGTACTTC.

The chain combines TRBV7-9 with TRBJ2-5, with 7 positions matching TRBD2. V shed 5 bases and J 5 bases; nucleotides not matched to a gene: 17. The CDR3 has 17 amino acids. Germline loops: CDR1 SEHNR, CDR2 FQNEAQ (reference sequence). The CDR3 nucleotides read TGTGCCAGCAGCCCTGGAAGCGGGATTGTTGGGCGGGAGACCCAGTACTTC. The encoded protein is CASSPGSGIVGRETQYF. The full variable domain, completed using reference TRBV7-9 and TRBJ2-5, is DTGVSQNPRHKITKRGQNVTFRCDPISEHNRLYWYRQTLGQGPEFLTYFQNEAQLEKSRLLSDRFSAERPKGSFSTLEIQRTEQGDSAMYLCASSPGSGIVGRETQYFGPGTRLLVL.

The rearrangement joins TRBV7-2 to TRBJ1-6; D might be TRBD1 (5 bases). Trimming pared 5 bases from V and 9 bases from J, leaving 14 bases between. The CDR3 has 14 residues. Germline lookup yields CDR1 SGHTA and CDR2 FQGNSA. The CDR3: CASSTGGARSPLHF. The CDR3 coding sequence is TGTGCCAGCAGCACCGGAGGGGCGCGTTCACCCCTCCACTTT. The complete variable domain, with remaining parts taken from reference TRBV7-2 and TRBJ1-6, reads GAGVSQSPSNKVTEKGKDVELRCDPISGHTALYWYRQSLGQGLEFLIYFQGNSAPDKSGLPSDRFSAERTGGSVSTLTIQRTQQEDSAVYLCASSTGGARSPLHFGNGTRLTVT.

This clone showed up just once. V and J are TRBV6-5 and TRBJ2-7; D not certain. Germline CDR1 MNHEY, CDR2 SVGAGI. CDR3 length equals 14 residues. V was pared by 6 bases and J by 0 bases, with 12 bases between. In DNA form, the CDR3 reads TGTGCCAGCAGCCCCACCCGGAGCTCCTACGAGCAGTACTTC. This codes for CASSPTRSSYEQYF.

This clone was recorded once. The rearrangement joins TRBV7-2 to TRBJ1-1; 9 bases map to TRBD1. V was clipped by 4 bases and J by 1 base; unmatched bases: 4. This CDR3 spans 15 amino acids. Germline V gene lookup returns CDR1 SGHTA and CDR2 FQGNSA. The CDR3 DNA reads as TGTGCCAGCAGCTCCGGACAGGGGCCGAACACTGAAGCTTTCTTT. Translated, it gives CASSSGQGPNTEAFF.

The chain recombines TRBV11-3 with TRBJ2-1; 11 nucleotides align to TRBD2. The ends lost 6 bases at V and 4 bases at J; junction bases unmatched: 14. Germline CDR1 SGHNT, CDR2 YENEEA. The CDR3 extends over 18 amino acids. This CDR3 is CASSLSGTSGWAYNEQFF. CDR3 DNA: TGTGCCAGCAGTCTCTCCGGGACTAGCGGCTGGGCATACAATGAGCAGTTCTTC.

This clone was detected only once. The chain is built from TRBV18 and TRBJ2-1; a possible D gene is TRBD2 (7 bases). Germline lookup yields CDR1 KGHSH and CDR2 LQKENI. CDR3 size: 15 residues. Deletions cut 3 bases from V and 9 bases from J, with 18 bases between. The CDR3 DNA follows: TGTGCCAGCTCACCTTCCCGGGGGGCCCCATCTGAGCAGTTCTTC. Amino acids: CASSPSRGAPSEQFF.

The sample holds one count of this clone. This chain connects TRBV15 to TRBJ1-6; D remains ambiguous. From germline, CDR1 is LNHNV and CDR2 YYDKDF (reference sequence). Trimming pared 1 base from V and 0 bases from J, leaving 10 bases between. This CDR3 region has 17 residues. The chain's CDR3 is CATSRVRGSSYNSPLHF. The CDR3 coding sequence is TGTGCCACCAGCAGAGTTCGCGGGAGCTCCTATAATTCACCCCTCCACTTT.

The chain recombines TRBV19 with TRBJ2-1; possibly TRBD1 for D (5 bases). Trimming left V 4 bases short and J 9 bases short, with 16 bases between. The germline V gene has CDR1 LNHDA and CDR2 SQIVND (reference sequence). The length of the CDR3 is 14 residues. The CDR3 sequence: CASSTQEPTGEQFF. The CDR3 DNA reads TGTGCCAGTAGTACCCAGGAACCAACAGGTGAGCAGTTCTTC.